This TCR beta chain was captured by sequencing in a study of blood T cell repertoires in COVID-19 (dated by TCRdb to about 2020). For the wider study: Collaborator samples came from the United States, Italy and Spain and covered acute and convalescent phases of COVID-19. A de-identified subject ID, COVID-19 status, age in years and sex were almost always included in the sample metadata. The prospective study material was composed of cDNA or gDNA derived from T cells, B-cell-depleted T cells, or PBMCs. Subjects who had been exposed to COVID-19, were actively infected with it, or had recovered from it provided the deeply sampled blood TCRbeta repertoires that made up the dataset. Where HLA class I and class II types were available, the types were taken from metadata supplied by the sample provider, not from assay-based typing. A freely available public database, intended as a resource for researchers studying the immune response to SARS-CoV-2, is where the repertoires were released. Samples came from the ongoing ImmuneRACE study (first 160 participants) plus 1,254 subjects from 6 global collaborators. Results the study describes overall, beyond this receptor: Clinical and demographic metadata were provided uncurated, with the amount varying by source and participant.

Enrolling through a virtual design, the prospective study's participants ranged in age from roughly 18 to 90 years and lived across some 22 United States geographic areas. In the prospective study, cohorts were assigned on the basis of participant-reported clinical history obtained from a screening survey and a study questionnaire. Recovered participants in ImmuneRACE Cohort 3 were defined as having two consecutive negative NP/OP PCR tests, clearance from a healthcare professional, or resolution of symptoms. Mobile phlebotomists in the prospective study collected whole blood, serum and a nasopharyngeal or oropharyngeal swab from every participant. Participants in the prospective study had the option to provide additional blood draws and questionnaires over a roughly 2-month period. Before DNA extraction, prospective study blood samples were shipped either frozen or at room temperature. The CDR3 holds 11 amino acids from the cysteine to the phenylalanine. The kept DNA is CDR3 alone, 33 bases in frame from the first base. V and J are truncated by 2 bases and 5 bases respectively, leaving an intervening sequence of 3 bases.

Comment on this clone: Its antigen specificity is not known. Base qualities are not at hand, and no much larger clone is one base apart.

TCRbeta CDR3 regions were amplified from genomic DNA using the immunoSEQ Assay, a bias-controlled multiplex PCR. The original methods were these. The number of nucleated cells in each sample was estimated from the amplification of reference gene primers within the assay. Sequence reads were collapsed and filtered to measure the absolute abundance of every unique TCRbeta CDR3 rearrangement. For each sample, productive Simpson clonality was calculated by taking the square root of Simpson's diversity index across productive rearrangements. Not all clones reach the TCRdb copy of this immuneACCESS table, which keeps in-frame sequences only. Checked studies attribute under half of the gap to unresolved V genes and leave the rest unexplained. The D gene and trimming were derived from the DNA, and the V and J assignments and clone size from that table. Recorded for this sample are 250,000 to 300,000 clones; approximately 91% of them occurred a single time. In total, the top ten clones hold 0.75% to 1% of the sample.

The TCR sequence derives from a woman aged 25 to 39 who had recovered from COVID-19. The rearranged segments are TRBV12-3 or TRBV12-4 and TRBJ2-5; the D gene cannot be resolved reliably. Sequenced: PBMCs or T cells enriched from blood (not recorded which). The CDR3 protein sequence reads: CASSLRETQYF. The DNA reads TGTGCCAGCAGTTTACGGGAGACCCAGTACTTC.